Listed below are T cell receptor beta chains from one sample, sequenced in a study of beta chain features in type 1 diabetes. Generated by immunoSEQ multiplex PCR, the TCRdb table keeps only in-frame clones and is missing some. This table has 200,000 to 250,000 clones, about 26% appearing once. The sequencing input was central memory CD4+ T cells from blood. The receptors shown here come from a young man in good health. Each CDR3 is given with its conserved first and last residue. D genes are given only for firm matches. Size is stated for part of the rows, as once, few or many counts, or as a class when the clone is expanded.

v_gene	len	abundance	j_gene	d_gene	CDR3nt	CDR3aa
TRBV10-3	13	-	TRBJ2-7	-	TGTGCCATCAGAGCCTCGGACAGCTACGAGCAGTACTTC	CAIRASDSYEQYF
TRBV5-6	15	-	TRBJ2-1	TRBD1	TGTGCCAGCAGCTTCGGGACAGGGAAAAATAATGAGCAGTTCTTC	CASSFGTGKNNEQFF
TRBV28	14	few	TRBJ2-1	-	TGTGCCAGCAGTGCGGGACAGAACTACAATGAGCAGTTCTTC	CASSAGQNYNEQFF
TRBV2	14	few	TRBJ2-1	TRBD2	TGTGCCAGCAGTGGGGGCGGGGGAACCAATGAGGCGTTCTTC	CASSGGGGTNEAFF
TRBV27	13	-	TRBJ2-5	-	TGTGCCAGCAGTTCTGGCACTGGGGAGACCCAGTACTTC	CASSSGTGETQYF
TRBV10-3	14	-	TRBJ1-2	TRBD1	TGTGCCATCAGTGCTGACAGGGGGAACTATGGCTACACCTTC	CAISADRGNYGYTF
TRBV2	13	-	TRBJ2-7	-	TGTGCCAGCAGTGAATCGATCCCGAACGAGCAGTACTTC	CASSESIPNEQYF
TRBV28	12	many	TRBJ1-2	TRBD1	TGTGCCAGCAGTTTGACAGGGGTCGGCTACACCTTC	CASSLTGVGYTF
TRBV6-5	12	-	TRBJ2-7	-	TGTGCCAGCAGTTACGGCCCCCACGAGCAGTACTTC	CASSYGPHEQYF
TRBV7-9	15	-	TRBJ2-3	-	TGTGCCAGCAGCTTAGTATCGGGCACATCTAATACGCAGTATTTT	CASSLVSGTSNTQYF
TRBV18	14	few	TRBJ2-3	-	TGTGCCAGCTCACCACGACAGGGCACAGATACGCAGTATTTT	CASSPRQGTDTQYF
TRBV2	14	few	TRBJ2-3	TRBD1	TGTGCCAGCAAGGGTGGACAGGGGGAAAATACGCAGTATTTT	CASKGGQGENTQYF
TRBV10-3	14	-	TRBJ1-1	-	TGTGCCACCGCGGTAGGGGGGGGGACCACTGAAGCTTTCTTT	CATAVGGGTTEAFF
TRBV6-5	15	-	TRBJ2-7	TRBD2	TGTGCCAGCAGTTCCACCGGGACTAGGACCTACGAGCAGTACTTC	CASSSTGTRTYEQYF
TRBV30	16	-	TRBJ2-5	-	TGTGCCTCTTCCGGGGGGCCCGGCACCTCCCAAGAGACCCAGTACTTC	CASSGGPGTSQETQYF
TRBV18	13	-	TRBJ1-1	-	TGTGCCAGCTCACCACAGGGCTCCACTGAAGCTTTCTTT	CASSPQGSTEAFF
TRBV30	13	few	TRBJ2-1	-	TGTGCCTGGAGTGTAGGATTAAGCAATGAGCAGTTCTTC	CAWSVGLSNEQFF
TRBV30	17	-	TRBJ1-5	-	TGTGCCTGGAGTTCCGGACGAGATCTTCTGAGCAATCAGCCCCAGCATTTT	CAWSSGRDLLSNQPQHF
TRBV2	14	few	TRBJ1-2	-	TGTGCCAGCGTTCGTGCAGAGATTAACTATGGCTACACCTTC	CASVRAEINYGYTF
TRBV15	16	-	TRBJ1-5	-	TGTGCCACCAGCAGAGATCAGGCAGGGCTGGGCCAGCCCCAGCATTTT	CATSRDQAGLGQPQHF
TRBV29-1	13	few	TRBJ1-1	-	TGCAGCGTCCCGGGACTGTCAAGGACTGAAGCTTTCTTT	CSVPGLSRTEAFF
TRBV30	14	few	TRBJ1-5	-	TGTGCCTGGAGTGGACAGGTTATAGGGCAGCCCCAGCATTTT	CAWSGQVIGQPQHF
TRBV28	15	-	TRBJ1-5	-	TGTGCCAGCACCAAAAGGACGGCTAGCAATCAGCCCCAGCATTTT	CASTKRTASNQPQHF
TRBV29-1	12	-	TRBJ2-1	-	TGCAGCTCCGACCGCCACTCCGGGGAGCAGTTCTTC	CSSDRHSGEQFF
TRBV5-1	14	-	TRBJ2-3	TRBD2	TGCGCCAGCAGCTCTAGCGGGAGGCTAGATACGCAGTATTTT	CASSSSGRLDTQYF
TRBV7-2	15	many	TRBJ2-1	TRBD1	TGTGCCAGCAGGCCACCGGGACAGGGGGCCGTTGAGCAGTTCTTC	CASRPPGQGAVEQFF
TRBV7-2	12	few	TRBJ2-5	-	TGTGCCAGCAGCCCTGGCAGAGAGACCCAGTACTTC	CASSPGRETQYF
TRBV28	12	-	TRBJ2-7	-	TGTGCCAGCAGTCACACTCCTTACGAGCAGTACTTC	CASSHTPYEQYF
TRBV14	15	-	TRBJ2-7	-	TGTGCCAGCAGCCAAGCTCAGAGACCTTCTTACGAGCAGTACTTC	CASSQAQRPSYEQYF
TRBV25-1	12	-	TRBJ2-7	-	TGTGCCAGCAGTGAGAGGGCCTACGAGCAGTACTTC	CASSERAYEQYF
TRBV7-7	17	few	TRBJ2-5	TRBD2	TGTGCCAGCAGCAACCGACTAGCGGGGGCCACCCAAGAGACCCAGTACTTC	CASSNRLAGATQETQYF
TRBV9	14	few	TRBJ2-3	-	TGTGCCAGCAGCGCTTCCCCGGGGGCAGATACGCAGTATTTT	CASSASPGADTQYF
TRBV29-1	15	many	TRBJ2-3	-	TGCAGCGTTGCTCGGGGCTCCGACCCCACAGATACGCAGTATTTT	CSVARGSDPTDTQYF
TRBV5-1	14	-	TRBJ2-7	-	TGCGCCAGCAGTTCGGACTCAAAAAACTACGAGCAGTACTTC	CASSSDSKNYEQYF
TRBV11-2	13	-	TRBJ1-1	-	TGTGCCAGCAGCCATACACCCGCAGATGAAGCTTTCTTT	CASSHTPADEAFF
TRBV19	15	-	TRBJ2-1	TRBD2	TGTGCCAGTAGTTCGAGCGGGGGGGCTCACAATGAGCAGCTCTTC	CASSSSGGAHNEQLF
TRBV6-5	14	few	TRBJ2-1	TRBD2	TGTGCCAGCAGTCCCCTAGCGGGAGTGTTTGAGCAGTTCTTC	CASSPLAGVFEQFF
TRBV30	16	-	TRBJ2-3	TRBD2	TGTGCCTGGAGTATCCGAGCGGGGGCTAGCACAGATACGCAGTATTTT	CAWSIRAGASTDTQYF
TRBV21-1	17	few	TRBJ2-7	-	TGTGCCAGCAGCAAAGATCATATAGCGGGGAGCAACTACGAGCAGTACTTC	CASSKDHIAGSNYEQYF
TRBV7-2	14	-	TRBJ2-3	TRBD2	TGTGCCAGCAGACCTAGCGGGGTTGAAGATACGCAGTATTTT	CASRPSGVEDTQYF
TRBV29-1	13	-	TRBJ1-1	-	TGCAGCGTTGATCGATCAAGGGGCACTGAAGCTTTCTTT	CSVDRSRGTEAFF
TRBV30	13	few	TRBJ2-3	-	TGTGCCTGGGCCCTGGGGCGCACAGATACGCAGTATTTT	CAWALGRTDTQYF
TRBV11-3	13	few	TRBJ2-3	-	TGTGCCAGCAGCTTAAAGAGGGGGGATACGCAGTATTTT	CASSLKRGDTQYF
TRBV7-2	15	-	TRBJ2-7	TRBD2	TGTGCCAGCCGTAGAGATAGCGGGAGTTGGTACGAGCAGTACTTC	CASRRDSGSWYEQYF